The rows below give T cell receptor beta chains drawn from one sample of a study of shared clonotypes between healthy human individuals. Sequenced by immunoSEQ multiplex PCR; TCRdb stores in-frame clones only, minus some. The repertoire holds more than 1.2 million clones, with around 98.5% as singletons. The material sequenced was naive CD4+ T cells sorted from blood. The receptors derive from a man aged 30-40 years in good health. Each CDR3 is given with its conserved first and last residue. Each record gives: D gene, clone size, V gene, J gene, CDR3 DNA, CDR3 protein. A D gene is named only where the DNA matches it firmly. Clone size is stated in some rows and not others, as once, few, many or a class when expanded.

d_call: .
clone_size: .
v_call: TRBV7-6
j_call: TRBJ2-6
cdr3_nt: TGTGCCAGCAGCTTCTCCTTGGGCGCGGGTCTTTTGGTGGGGGCCAACGTCCTGACTTTC
cdr3_aa: CASSFSLGAGLLVGANVLTF

d_call: .
clone_size: .
v_call: TRBV7-2
j_call: TRBJ2-7
cdr3_nt: TGTGCCAGCAGCCTCGACTTAGTACCCACCTACGAGCAGTACTTC
cdr3_aa: CASSLDLVPTYEQYF

d_call: .
clone_size: .
v_call: TRBV18
j_call: TRBJ2-3
cdr3_nt: TGTGCCAGCTCACCAGAAGTTGGAACGCAGTATTTT
cdr3_aa: CASSPEVGTQYF

d_call: TRBD1
clone_size: .
v_call: TRBV29-1
j_call: TRBJ2-7
cdr3_nt: TGCAGCGTGGGTCTGCGGGACAGGGGGCCTCCCTACTACGAGCAGTACTTC
cdr3_aa: CSVGLRDRGPPYYEQYF

d_call: .
clone_size: .
v_call: TRBV10-1
j_call: TRBJ2-3
cdr3_nt: TGCGCCAGCAGTGAGCGAGACGGGCGACCCGAGGATACGCAGTATTTT
cdr3_aa: CASSERDGRPEDTQYF

d_call: .
clone_size: .
v_call: TRBV13
j_call: TRBJ2-3
cdr3_nt: TGTGCCAGCACTGGATGGGGGCCCGGGACAGATACGCAGTATTTT
cdr3_aa: CASTGWGPGTDTQYF

d_call: .
clone_size: .
v_call: TRBV19
j_call: TRBJ2-5
cdr3_nt: TGTGCCAGTAGTTTGTTTGGCCAAGTAGGGTTGACAGAGACCCAGTACTTC
cdr3_aa: CASSLFGQVGLTETQYF

d_call: TRBD2
clone_size: .
v_call: TRBV5-8
j_call: TRBJ2-3
cdr3_nt: TGTGCCAGCAGCTTGGCAACTAGCGGGACCCTCCCAGATACGCAGTATTTT
cdr3_aa: CASSLATSGTLPDTQYF

d_call: .
clone_size: .
v_call: TRBV7-9
j_call: TRBJ1-2
cdr3_nt: TGTGCCAGCAGCTCCGACATCTATGGCTACACCTTC
cdr3_aa: CASSSDIYGYTF

d_call: .
clone_size: .
v_call: TRBV4-1
j_call: TRBJ2-5
cdr3_nt: TGCGCCAGCAGCCAAGACTTGGATCAAGAGACCCAGTACTTC
cdr3_aa: CASSQDLDQETQYF

d_call: .
clone_size: .
v_call: TRBV5-1
j_call: TRBJ2-6
cdr3_nt: TGCGCCAGCAGCTTGGCCGTGACAGCTGGGGCCAACGTCCTGACTTTC
cdr3_aa: CASSLAVTAGANVLTF

d_call: TRBD2
clone_size: .
v_call: TRBV5-7
j_call: TRBJ2-2
cdr3_nt: TGTGCCAGCAGCAGGACTAGCGGGAGGGTTGCCGGGGAGCTGTTTTTT
cdr3_aa: CASSRTSGRVAGELFF

d_call: TRBD1
clone_size: .
v_call: TRBV6-1
j_call: TRBJ2-1
cdr3_nt: TGTGCCAGCAGTGAGCAGGGGGTCCCGGGTGAGCAGTTCTTC
cdr3_aa: CASSEQGVPGEQFF

d_call: .
clone_size: .
v_call: TRBV21-1
j_call: TRBJ2-2
cdr3_nt: TGTGCCAGCAGCGTGCGAGCGGGAGGGCCCACCGGGGAGCTGTTTTTT
cdr3_aa: CASSVRAGGPTGELFF

d_call: .
clone_size: once
v_call: TRBV2
j_call: TRBJ1-5
cdr3_nt: TGTGCCAGCAGTGGGGCGGGTTCCCAGCATTTT
cdr3_aa: CASSGAGSQHF

d_call: TRBD2
clone_size: .
v_call: TRBV29-1
j_call: TRBJ2-2
cdr3_nt: TGCAGCGTTAAAGTAGCGGGAGTCGGGGAGCTGTTTTTT
cdr3_aa: CSVKVAGVGELFF

d_call: TRBD2
clone_size: .
v_call: TRBV5-4
j_call: TRBJ2-7
cdr3_nt: TGTGCCAGCAGCAACCGTACTAGCGGGCTCTCCTACGAGCAGTACTTC
cdr3_aa: CASSNRTSGLSYEQYF

d_call: TRBD1
clone_size: .
v_call: TRBV5-4
j_call: TRBJ2-1
cdr3_nt: TGTGCCAGCAGCTCAGGGACAGGGGACGGCAATGAGCAGTTCTTC
cdr3_aa: CASSSGTGDGNEQFF

d_call: .
clone_size: .
v_call: TRBV18
j_call: TRBJ1-2
cdr3_nt: TGTGCCAGCTCACCACTTTCAGGACCTAACTATGGCTACACCTTC
cdr3_aa: CASSPLSGPNYGYTF

d_call: .
clone_size: .
v_call: TRBV7-9
j_call: TRBJ2-3
cdr3_nt: TGTGCCAGCAGCTTAGCGCATGTCGACAGAGATGGGCAGTATTTT
cdr3_aa: CASSLAHVDRDGQYF

d_call: .
clone_size: .
v_call: TRBV5-1
j_call: TRBJ2-3
cdr3_nt: TGCGCCAGCAGCTTGGCCGGCGGGGGCACAGATACGCAGTATTTT
cdr3_aa: CASSLAGGGTDTQYF

d_call: .
clone_size: once
v_call: TRBV6-4
j_call: TRBJ2-7
cdr3_nt: TGTGCCAGCAGTCAATCTCCGGGTCATAGACTCTACGAGCAGTACTTC
cdr3_aa: CASSQSPGHRLYEQYF

d_call: TRBD2
clone_size: once
v_call: TRBV7-2
j_call: TRBJ2-3
cdr3_nt: TGTGCCAGCAGCTCCGAACTACTTCCTCTAGCGGGAGGGCCCGATACGCAGTATTTT
cdr3_aa: CASSSELLPLAGGPDTQYF

d_call: .
clone_size: .
v_call: TRBV14
j_call: TRBJ2-1
cdr3_nt: TGTGCCAGCAGCCAAGTTCCTGGCTCCTACAATGAGCAGTTCTTC
cdr3_aa: CASSQVPGSYNEQFF

d_call: .
clone_size: .
v_call: TRBV7-9
j_call: TRBJ2-2
cdr3_nt: TGTGCCAGCAGCTTAGGGAACACCGGGGAGCTGTTTTTT
cdr3_aa: CASSLGNTGELFF

d_call: TRBD1
clone_size: .
v_call: TRBV5-5
j_call: TRBJ2-7
cdr3_nt: TGTGCCAGCAGCCCTGGGTGGGACAGGGGTACTCGCGAGCAGTACTTC
cdr3_aa: CASSPGWDRGTREQYF

d_call: .
clone_size: .
v_call: TRBV5-3
j_call: TRBJ2-1
cdr3_nt: TGTGCCAGAAGCTTGCCGGAGGGCTCTTACAATGAGCAGTTCTTC
cdr3_aa: CARSLPEGSYNEQFF

d_call: .
clone_size: .
v_call: TRBV15
j_call: TRBJ1-5
cdr3_nt: TGTGCCACCAGCAGACCCCCCCTAGGACAGTTTCATCAGCCCCAGCATTTT
cdr3_aa: CATSRPPLGQFHQPQHF

d_call: .
clone_size: .
v_call: TRBV9
j_call: TRBJ1-1
cdr3_nt: TGTGCCAGCAGCGTAGGTTGGCAGGCGTCGAACACTGAAGCTTTCTTT
cdr3_aa: CASSVGWQASNTEAFF

d_call: .
clone_size: .
v_call: TRBV28
j_call: TRBJ1-4
cdr3_nt: TGTGCCAGCAGTTTACAGGGTGGGGACGTCGAAAAACTGTTTTTT
cdr3_aa: CASSLQGGDVEKLFF

d_call: TRBD1
clone_size: .
v_call: TRBV5-1
j_call: TRBJ1-1
cdr3_nt: TGCGCCAGCAGCTCCCTGACAGGGGGCGATATGAACACTGAAGCTTTCTTT
cdr3_aa: CASSSLTGGDMNTEAFF

d_call: TRBD2
clone_size: .
v_call: TRBV9
j_call: TRBJ2-3
cdr3_nt: TGTGCCAGCAGCGTAGACGGGAGGAGCGGTCGATCTGCAGATACGCAGTATTTT
cdr3_aa: CASSVDGRSGRSADTQYF

d_call: .
clone_size: .
v_call: TRBV7-8
j_call: TRBJ1-2
cdr3_nt: TGTGCCAGCAGCTTAGCAGTGAACTATGGCTACACCTTC
cdr3_aa: CASSLAVNYGYTF

d_call: TRBD1
clone_size: once
v_call: TRBV2
j_call: TRBJ1-5
cdr3_nt: TGTGCCAGCAGTGGACAGGGTAGTCAGCCCCAGCATTTT
cdr3_aa: CASSGQGSQPQHF

d_call: TRBD1
clone_size: .
v_call: TRBV9
j_call: TRBJ1-4
cdr3_nt: TGTGCCAGTTCCACGAGCGGGACAGGGGGTGAAAAACTGTTTTTT
cdr3_aa: CASSTSGTGGEKLFF

d_call: .
clone_size: .
v_call: TRBV28
j_call: TRBJ2-1
cdr3_nt: TGTGCCAGCAGTCTCGGGACTCCCAATGAGCAGTTCTTC
cdr3_aa: CASSLGTPNEQFF

d_call: .
clone_size: .
v_call: TRBV18
j_call: TRBJ2-7
cdr3_nt: TGTGCCAGCTCGGAGGGGGTAGGGATGGCCTACGAGCAGTACTTC
cdr3_aa: CASSEGVGMAYEQYF

d_call: .
clone_size: .
v_call: TRBV6-5
j_call: TRBJ2-7
cdr3_nt: TGTGCCAGCAGGAGACCGAATTACGAGCAGTACTTC
cdr3_aa: CASRRPNYEQYF

d_call: .
clone_size: once
v_call: TRBV6-6
j_call: TRBJ2-5
cdr3_nt: TGTGCCAGCAGTTCCTCGAAGTCCCAAGAGACCCAGTACTTC
cdr3_aa: CASSSSKSQETQYF

d_call: TRBD1
clone_size: .
v_call: TRBV11-2
j_call: TRBJ2-1
cdr3_nt: TGTGCCAGCAGGACGACAGGGCGGAATGAGCAGTTCTTC
cdr3_aa: CASRTTGRNEQFF

d_call: .
clone_size: .
v_call: TRBV2
j_call: TRBJ2-5
cdr3_nt: TGTGCCAGCAGTAGCGTAGGGGTCGGGGAGACCCAGTACTTC
cdr3_aa: CASSSVGVGETQYF

d_call: .
clone_size: .
v_call: TRBV2
j_call: TRBJ2-2
cdr3_nt: TGTGCCAGGACCGGGAGCCGGGGAGGGGAGCTGTTTTTT
cdr3_aa: CARTGSRGGELFF

d_call: .
clone_size: .
v_call: TRBV6-6
j_call: TRBJ2-5
cdr3_nt: TGTGCCAGCAGTTACTCGAACGTTGCAGAGACCCAGTACTTC
cdr3_aa: CASSYSNVAETQYF

d_call: TRBD1
clone_size: once
v_call: TRBV9
j_call: TRBJ1-1
cdr3_nt: TGTGCCAGCAGCGCCGGGACAGCTACTGAAGCTTTCTTT
cdr3_aa: CASSAGTATEAFF

d_call: .
clone_size: once
v_call: TRBV7-9
j_call: TRBJ2-2
cdr3_nt: TGTGCCAGCAGCCCGCGGGGACTTGCGTACACCGGGGAGCTGTTTTTT
cdr3_aa: CASSPRGLAYTGELFF

d_call: .
clone_size: .
v_call: TRBV7-9
j_call: TRBJ2-7
cdr3_nt: TGTGCCAGCAGGGCTTGGGACCGGAGCTCCTACGAGCAGTACTTC
cdr3_aa: CASRAWDRSSYEQYF

d_call: .
clone_size: .
v_call: TRBV18
j_call: TRBJ2-2
cdr3_nt: TGTGCCAGCTCACCACGAAGCCAGGGAAGAGGAACCGGGGAGCTGTTTTTT
cdr3_aa: CASSPRSQGRGTGELFF

d_call: TRBD2
clone_size: once
v_call: TRBV7-2
j_call: TRBJ2-5
cdr3_nt: TGTGCCAGCAGACTAGCGGGGGGCGGAGAGACCCAGTACTTC
cdr3_aa: CASRLAGGGETQYF

d_call: .
clone_size: .
v_call: TRBV20-1
j_call: TRBJ2-1
cdr3_nt: TGCAGTGCTACCATTGACAATGAGCAGTTCTTC
cdr3_aa: CSATIDNEQFF

d_call: TRBD1
clone_size: .
v_call: TRBV5-1
j_call: TRBJ2-7
cdr3_nt: TGCGCCAGCAGGGATCAACACCGGGACAGGGGACGCGAGCAGTACTTC
cdr3_aa: CASRDQHRDRGREQYF

d_call: TRBD1
clone_size: .
v_call: TRBV5-1
j_call: TRBJ2-7
cdr3_nt: TGCGCCAGCAGCCTAGGGACAGAGTCGGGCGAGCAGTACTTC
cdr3_aa: CASSLGTESGEQYF

d_call: .
clone_size: .
v_call: TRBV6-6
j_call: TRBJ1-5
cdr3_nt: TGTGCCAGCACTACCCTTCCCTGGCAGCCCCAGCATTTT
cdr3_aa: CASTTLPWQPQHF

d_call: TRBD2
clone_size: once
v_call: TRBV27
j_call: TRBJ2-7
cdr3_nt: TGTGCCAGCAGTAAAATAGCGGGAGGATCTTCCTACGAGCAGTACTTC
cdr3_aa: CASSKIAGGSSYEQYF

d_call: TRBD2
clone_size: .
v_call: TRBV5-6
j_call: TRBJ2-7
cdr3_nt: TGTGCCAGCAGTGCTAGCGGGAGGTCCTACGAGCAGTACTTC
cdr3_aa: CASSASGRSYEQYF

d_call: .
clone_size: .
v_call: TRBV6-5
j_call: TRBJ2-2
cdr3_nt: TGTGCCAGCACCGGAGTCACCGGGGAGCTGTTTTTT
cdr3_aa: CASTGVTGELFF

d_call: TRBD1
clone_size: .
v_call: TRBV25-1
j_call: TRBJ2-1
cdr3_nt: TGTGCCAGCAGTGCTGCAACGGGACAGGGCTACAATGAGCAGTTCTTC
cdr3_aa: CASSAATGQGYNEQFF